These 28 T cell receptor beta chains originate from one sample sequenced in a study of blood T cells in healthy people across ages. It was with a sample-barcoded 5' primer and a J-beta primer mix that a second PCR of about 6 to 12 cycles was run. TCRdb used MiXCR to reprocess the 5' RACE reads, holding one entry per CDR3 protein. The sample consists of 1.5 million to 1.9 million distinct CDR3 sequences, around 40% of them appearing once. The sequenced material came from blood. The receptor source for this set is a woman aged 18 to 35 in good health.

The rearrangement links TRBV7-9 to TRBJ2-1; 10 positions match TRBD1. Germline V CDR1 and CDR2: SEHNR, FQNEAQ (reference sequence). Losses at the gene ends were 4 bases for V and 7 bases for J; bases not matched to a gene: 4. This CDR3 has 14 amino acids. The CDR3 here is CASSSDRGLNEQFF. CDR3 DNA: TGTGCCAGCAGCTCCGACAGGGGGCTAAATGAGCAGTTCTTC.

CDR3 DNA: TGTGCCAGCAGCTTGGGGGGACTAGCCCACCAAGAGACCCAGTACTTC. This translates into CASSLGGLAHQETQYF. This chain connects TRBV7-2 to TRBJ2-5; 9 nucleotides match TRBD2. There are 16 residues in the CDR3. Trimming removed 3 bases from V and 0 bases from J; junction bases left unmatched: 5. Germline V gene lookup returns CDR1 SGHTA and CDR2 FQGNSA.

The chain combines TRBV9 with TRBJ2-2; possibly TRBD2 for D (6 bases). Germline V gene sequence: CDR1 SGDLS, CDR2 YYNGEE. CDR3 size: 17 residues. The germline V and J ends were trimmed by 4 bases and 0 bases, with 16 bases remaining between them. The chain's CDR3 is CASSFQRLVANTGELFF. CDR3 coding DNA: TGTGCCAGCAGCTTCCAAAGACTAGTGGCGAACACCGGGGAGCTGTTTTTT.

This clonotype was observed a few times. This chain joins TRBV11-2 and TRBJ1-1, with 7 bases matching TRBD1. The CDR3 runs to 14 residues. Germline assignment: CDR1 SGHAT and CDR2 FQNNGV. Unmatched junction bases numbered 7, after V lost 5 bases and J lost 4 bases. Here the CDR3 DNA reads TGTGCCAGCAGCCAGACAGGGTTTGCCACTGAAGCTTTCTTT. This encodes CASSQTGFATEAFF.

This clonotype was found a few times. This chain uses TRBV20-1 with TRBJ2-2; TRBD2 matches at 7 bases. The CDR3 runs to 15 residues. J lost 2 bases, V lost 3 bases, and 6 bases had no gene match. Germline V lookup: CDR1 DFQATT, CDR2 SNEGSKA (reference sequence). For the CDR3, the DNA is TGCAGTGCTAGCTTCCTAGCGGCTAACACCGGGGAGCTGTTTTTT. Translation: CSASFLAANTGELFF.

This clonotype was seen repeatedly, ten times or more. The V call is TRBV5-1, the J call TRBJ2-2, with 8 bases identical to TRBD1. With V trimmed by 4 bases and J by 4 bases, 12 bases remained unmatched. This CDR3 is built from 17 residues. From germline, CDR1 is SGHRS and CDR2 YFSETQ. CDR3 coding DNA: TGCGCCAGCAGCCCCATTCCGGGACAGGCGCTCACCGGGGAGCTGTTTTTT. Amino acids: CASSPIPGQALTGELFF.

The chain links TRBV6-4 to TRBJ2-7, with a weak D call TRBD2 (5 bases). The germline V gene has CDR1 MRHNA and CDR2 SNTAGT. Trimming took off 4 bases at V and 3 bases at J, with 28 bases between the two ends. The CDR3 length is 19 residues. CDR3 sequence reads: CASSVEEESLLRTLYEQYF. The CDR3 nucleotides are TGTGCCAGCAGTGTGGAGGAAGAGAGCCTACTCAGAACACTCTACGAGCAGTACTTC.

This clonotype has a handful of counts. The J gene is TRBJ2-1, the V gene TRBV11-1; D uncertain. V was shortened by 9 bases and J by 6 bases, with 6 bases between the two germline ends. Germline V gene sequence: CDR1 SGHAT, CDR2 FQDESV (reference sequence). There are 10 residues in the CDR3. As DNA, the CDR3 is TGTGCCAGTACCCTCAATGAGCAGTTCTTC. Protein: CASTLNEQFF.

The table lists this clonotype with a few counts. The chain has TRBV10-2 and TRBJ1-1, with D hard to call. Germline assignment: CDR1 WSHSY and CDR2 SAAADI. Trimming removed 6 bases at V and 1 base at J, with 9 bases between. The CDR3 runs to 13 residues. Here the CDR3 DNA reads TGCGCCAGCAGGGAACAAAGGAACACTGAAGCTTTCTTT. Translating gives CASREQRNTEAFF.

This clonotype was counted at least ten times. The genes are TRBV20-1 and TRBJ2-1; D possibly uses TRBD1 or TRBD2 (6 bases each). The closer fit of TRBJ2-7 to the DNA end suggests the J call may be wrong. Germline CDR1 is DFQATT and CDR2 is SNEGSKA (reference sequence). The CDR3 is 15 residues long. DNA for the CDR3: TGCAGTGCCTATAGAGGGGGGCGATCCTACAATGAGCAGTACTTC. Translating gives CSAYRGGRSYNEQYF.

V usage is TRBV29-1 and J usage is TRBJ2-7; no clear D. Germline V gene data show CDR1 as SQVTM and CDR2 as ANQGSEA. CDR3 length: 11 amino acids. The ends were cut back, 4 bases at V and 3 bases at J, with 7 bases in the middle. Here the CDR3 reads CSVGENYEQYF. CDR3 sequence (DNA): TGCAGCGTTGGCGAAAACTACGAGCAGTACTTC.

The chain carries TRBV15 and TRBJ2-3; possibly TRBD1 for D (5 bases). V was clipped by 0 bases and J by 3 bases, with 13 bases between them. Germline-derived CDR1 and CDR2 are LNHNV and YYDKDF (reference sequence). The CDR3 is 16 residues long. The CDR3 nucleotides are TGTGCCACCAGCAGAGATAATAGGAAGGGGACAGATACGCAGTATTTT. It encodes CATSRDNRKGTDTQYF.

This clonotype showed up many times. CDR3 residues: CASSFPGAGAIEQYF. The DNA of the CDR3 is TGTGCCAGCAGTTTTCCCGGTGCAGGGGCCATCGAGCAGTACTTC. The gene calls are TRBV28 and TRBJ2-7, with D perhaps TRBD1 (6 bases). The CDR3 is made up of 15 amino acids. The V gene's germline CDR1 is MDHEN and CDR2 SYDVKM. The V end was cut by 3 bases, the J end by 6 bases, with 18 bases between.

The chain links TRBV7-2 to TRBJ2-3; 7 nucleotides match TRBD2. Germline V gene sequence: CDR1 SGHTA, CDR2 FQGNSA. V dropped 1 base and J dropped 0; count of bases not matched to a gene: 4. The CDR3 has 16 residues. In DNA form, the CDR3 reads TGTGCCAGCAGCTTAGGGAGCGGGATCAGCACAGATACGCAGTATTTT. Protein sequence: CASSLGSGISTDTQYF. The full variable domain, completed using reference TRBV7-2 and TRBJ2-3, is GAGVSQSPSNKVTEKGKDVELRCDPISGHTALYWYRQSLGQGLEFLIYFQGNSAPDKSGLPSDRFSAERTGGSVSTLTIQRTQQEDSAVYLCASSLGSGISTDTQYFGPGTRLTVL.

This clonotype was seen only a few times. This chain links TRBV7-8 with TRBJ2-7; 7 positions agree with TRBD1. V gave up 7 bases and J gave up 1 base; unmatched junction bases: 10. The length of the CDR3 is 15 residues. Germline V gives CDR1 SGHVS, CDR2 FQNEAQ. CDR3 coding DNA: TGTGCCAGCAATAACAGGGGAGTTAGTTCCTACGAGCAGTACTTC. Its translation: CASNNRGVSSYEQYF.

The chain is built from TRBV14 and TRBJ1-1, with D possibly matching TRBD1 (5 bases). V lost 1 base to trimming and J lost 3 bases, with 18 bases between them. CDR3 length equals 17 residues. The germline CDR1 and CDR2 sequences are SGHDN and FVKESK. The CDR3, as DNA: TGTGCCAGCAGCCAAGGGGCCCTAGGGGCATGGGACACTGAAGCTTTCTTT. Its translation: CASSQGALGAWDTEAFF.

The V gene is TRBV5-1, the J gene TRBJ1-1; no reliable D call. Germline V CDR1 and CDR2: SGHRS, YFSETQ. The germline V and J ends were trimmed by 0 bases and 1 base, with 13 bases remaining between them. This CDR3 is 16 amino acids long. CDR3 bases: TGCGCCAGCAGCTTGGGGCCTGGCGGAGAGAACACTGAAGCTTTCTTT. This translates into CASSLGPGGENTEAFF.

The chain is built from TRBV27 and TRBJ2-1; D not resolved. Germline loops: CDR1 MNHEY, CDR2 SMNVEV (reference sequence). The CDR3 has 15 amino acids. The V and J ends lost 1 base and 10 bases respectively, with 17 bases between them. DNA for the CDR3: TGTGCCAGCAGTTTATACGCCGATAGCTCCTACGAGCAGTTCTTC. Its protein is CASSLYADSSYEQFF.

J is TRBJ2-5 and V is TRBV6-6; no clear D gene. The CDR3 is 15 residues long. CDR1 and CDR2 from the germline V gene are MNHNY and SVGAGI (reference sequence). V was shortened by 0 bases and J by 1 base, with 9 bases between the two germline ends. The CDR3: CASSYSLEAQETQYF. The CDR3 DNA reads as TGTGCCAGCAGTTACTCGTTAGAGGCCCAAGAGACCCAGTACTTC.

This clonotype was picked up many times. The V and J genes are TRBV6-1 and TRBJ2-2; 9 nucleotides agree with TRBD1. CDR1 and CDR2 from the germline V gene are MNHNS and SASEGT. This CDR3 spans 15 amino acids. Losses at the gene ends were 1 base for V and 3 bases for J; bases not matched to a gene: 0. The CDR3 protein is CASSEGTGDTGELFF. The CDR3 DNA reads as TGTGCCAGCAGTGAAGGGACAGGGGACACCGGGGAGCTGTTTTTT.

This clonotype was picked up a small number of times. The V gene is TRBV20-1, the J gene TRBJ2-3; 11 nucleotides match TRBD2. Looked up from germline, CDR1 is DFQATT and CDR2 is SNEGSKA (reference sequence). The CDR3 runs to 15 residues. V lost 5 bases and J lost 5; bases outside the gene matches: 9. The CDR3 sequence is CSARTLAGERDTQYF. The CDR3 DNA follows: TGCAGTGCTCGAACACTAGCGGGAGAAAGAGATACGCAGTATTTT.

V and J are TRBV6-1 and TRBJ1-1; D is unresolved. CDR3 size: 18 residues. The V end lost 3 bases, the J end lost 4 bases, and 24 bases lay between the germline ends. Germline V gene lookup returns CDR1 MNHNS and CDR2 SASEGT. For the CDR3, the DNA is TGTGCCAGCAGTGACCTAATTACTTTCTACCCTTTCGGCACTGAAGCTTTCTTT. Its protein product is CASSDLITFYPFGTEAFF.

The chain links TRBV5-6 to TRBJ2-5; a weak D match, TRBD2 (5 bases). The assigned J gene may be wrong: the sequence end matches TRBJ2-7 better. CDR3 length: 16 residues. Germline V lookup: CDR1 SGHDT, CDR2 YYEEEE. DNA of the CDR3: TGTGCCAGCAGCTTGTCGCCTATAGGACTCAACTACGAGCAGTACTTC. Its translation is CASSLSPIGLNYEQYF.

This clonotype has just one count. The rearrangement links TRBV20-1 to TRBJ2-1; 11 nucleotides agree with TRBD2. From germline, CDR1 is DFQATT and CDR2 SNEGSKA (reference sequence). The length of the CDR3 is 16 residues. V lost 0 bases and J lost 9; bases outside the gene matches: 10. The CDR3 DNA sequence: TGCAGTGCTAGAGACGGACTAGCGGGCTCGGCGGGTGAGCAGTTCTTC. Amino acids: CSARDGLAGSAGEQFF.

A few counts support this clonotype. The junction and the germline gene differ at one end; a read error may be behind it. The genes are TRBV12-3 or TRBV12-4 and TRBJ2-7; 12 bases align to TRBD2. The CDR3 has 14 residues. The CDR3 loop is CASTLTSGSYEQYF. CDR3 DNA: TGCGCCAGCACCCTGACTAGCGGGAGCTACGAGCAGTACTTC.

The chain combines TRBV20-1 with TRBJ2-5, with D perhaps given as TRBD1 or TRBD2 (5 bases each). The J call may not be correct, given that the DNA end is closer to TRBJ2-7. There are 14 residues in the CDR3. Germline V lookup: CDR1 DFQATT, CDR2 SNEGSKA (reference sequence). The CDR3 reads CSAGLRDGTYEQYF. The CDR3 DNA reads TGCAGTGCGGGTCTCCGGGACGGTACCTACGAGCAGTACTTC.

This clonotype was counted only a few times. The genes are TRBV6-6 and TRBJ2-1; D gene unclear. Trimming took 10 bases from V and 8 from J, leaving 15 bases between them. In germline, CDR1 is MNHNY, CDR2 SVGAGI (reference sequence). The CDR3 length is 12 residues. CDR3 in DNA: TGTGCCACCCGGACCGGATGGGATGAGCAGTTCTTC. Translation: CATRTGWDEQFF.

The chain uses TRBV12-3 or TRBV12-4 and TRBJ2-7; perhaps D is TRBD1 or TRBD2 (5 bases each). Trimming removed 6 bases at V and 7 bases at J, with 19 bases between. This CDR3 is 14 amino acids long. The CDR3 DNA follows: TGTGCCAGCAGCGATACTGGGGGTTACAATGAGCAGTACTTC. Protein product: CASSDTGGYNEQYF.